These 8 T cell receptor beta chains originate from one sample sequenced in a study of blood T cell repertoires in COVID-19. The data were produced by immunoSEQ multiplex PCR, yet TCRdb's version contains in-frame clones alone and is incomplete. The sample has approximately 170,000 clones; 65% to 85% are singletons. Sequenced sample: peripheral blood. Every receptor here comes from a woman in her 70s who had recovered from COVID-19.

The chain couples TRBV6-5 to TRBJ1-5; D gene unclear. Germline lookup yields CDR1 MNHEY and CDR2 SVGAGI. The V and J ends lost 5 bases and 7 bases respectively, with 12 bases between them. The CDR3 spans 13 residues. Here the CDR3 DNA reads TGTGCCAGCAGTCCCGCCGGTCGGCAGCCCCAGCATTTT. Amino acids: CASSPAGRQPQHF.

The chain couples TRBV7-9 to TRBJ1-3; possible D gene TRBD1, 5 bases. Looked up from germline, CDR1 is SEHNR and CDR2 is FQNEAQ (reference sequence). The V end was cut by 2 bases, the J end by 2 bases, with 10 bases between. The CDR3 is made up of 15 amino acids. The CDR3 loop reads CASSLMSGTGNTIYF. The CDR3, as DNA: TGTGCCAGCAGCTTAATGTCAGGGACTGGAAACACCATATATTTT.

V usage is TRBV7-2 and J usage is TRBJ2-1; no reliable D call. The CDR3 has 11 amino acids. V was shortened by 6 bases and J by 8 bases, with 8 bases between the two germline ends. CDR1 is SGHTA and CDR2 is FQGNSA in the germline V gene. CDR3 nucleotides: TGTGCCAGCAGTTCCTTTTATGAGCAGTTCTTC. Translation: CASSSFYEQFF.

This rearrangement joins TRBV9 to TRBJ2-7, with D maybe TRBD1 (5 bases). Germline V CDR1 and CDR2: SGDLS, YYNGEE. The CDR3 has 14 amino acids. V was trimmed by 3 bases and J by 0 bases, leaving 10 bases between them. The CDR3 nucleotides are TGTGCCAGCAGCGCTACACAGGCCTCCTACGAGCAGTACTTC. This sequence encodes CASSATQASYEQYF.

Many counts were recorded for this clone. V usage is TRBV7-9 and J usage is TRBJ1-4, with TRBD1 as a possible D gene (6 bases). CDR3 length: 16 amino acids. Deletions cut 2 bases from V and 4 bases from J, with 14 bases between. Germline V lookup: CDR1 SEHNR, CDR2 FQNEAQ (reference sequence). The DNA of the CDR3 is TGTGCCAGCAGCTTACCGGGCCAGGGGATTAATGAAAAACTGTTTTTT. Its protein product is CASSLPGQGINEKLFF.

The V call is TRBV29-1, the J call TRBJ2-1; 7 nucleotides line up with TRBD1. Germline values: CDR1 SQVTM, CDR2 ANQGSEA. The CDR3 runs 14 residues. After removal of 7 bases from V and 4 bases from J, the junction contained 10 bases not matched to a gene. DNA of the CDR3: TGCAGCGGAGGGGGCCGGCCCCAATACAATGAGCAGTTCTTC. This gives the protein CSGGGRPQYNEQFF.

The chain couples TRBV4-1 to TRBJ2-1; the D gene is possibly TRBD2 (5 bases). The CDR3 is made up of 15 amino acids. The V end was cut by 0 bases, the J end by 5 bases, with 11 bases between. Germline values: CDR1 MGHRA, CDR2 YSYEKL. In DNA form, the CDR3 reads TGCGCCAGCAGCCAAGATCGGGGTACGCACAATGAGCAGTTCTTC. Its translation: CASSQDRGTHNEQFF.

V gene TRBV2 combines with J gene TRBJ1-2, with 8 bases fitting TRBD1. The CDR3 sequence is 14 residues long. CDR1 is SNHLY, CDR2 FYNNEI, per germline. V was clipped by 2 bases and J by 8 bases; unmatched bases: 7. As DNA, the CDR3 is TGTGCCAGCAGTGAACAGGGGGCGCCGGACGGCTACACCTTC. Translation gives CASSEQGAPDGYTF.